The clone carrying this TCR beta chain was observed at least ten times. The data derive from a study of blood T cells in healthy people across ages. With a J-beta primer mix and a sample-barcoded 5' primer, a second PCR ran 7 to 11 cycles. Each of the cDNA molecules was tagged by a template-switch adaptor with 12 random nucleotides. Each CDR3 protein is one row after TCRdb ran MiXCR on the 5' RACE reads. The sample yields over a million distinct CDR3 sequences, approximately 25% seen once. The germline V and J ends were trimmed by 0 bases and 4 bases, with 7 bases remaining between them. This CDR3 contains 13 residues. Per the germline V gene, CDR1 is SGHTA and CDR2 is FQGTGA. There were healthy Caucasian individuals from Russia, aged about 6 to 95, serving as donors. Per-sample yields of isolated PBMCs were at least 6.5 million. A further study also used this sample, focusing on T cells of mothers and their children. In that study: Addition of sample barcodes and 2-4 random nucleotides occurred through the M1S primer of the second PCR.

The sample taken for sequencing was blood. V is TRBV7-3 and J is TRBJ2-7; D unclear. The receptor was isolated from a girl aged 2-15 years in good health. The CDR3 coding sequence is TGTGCCAGCAGCTTAACCCCATCGTACGAGCAGTACTTC. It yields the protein CASSLTPSYEQYF.